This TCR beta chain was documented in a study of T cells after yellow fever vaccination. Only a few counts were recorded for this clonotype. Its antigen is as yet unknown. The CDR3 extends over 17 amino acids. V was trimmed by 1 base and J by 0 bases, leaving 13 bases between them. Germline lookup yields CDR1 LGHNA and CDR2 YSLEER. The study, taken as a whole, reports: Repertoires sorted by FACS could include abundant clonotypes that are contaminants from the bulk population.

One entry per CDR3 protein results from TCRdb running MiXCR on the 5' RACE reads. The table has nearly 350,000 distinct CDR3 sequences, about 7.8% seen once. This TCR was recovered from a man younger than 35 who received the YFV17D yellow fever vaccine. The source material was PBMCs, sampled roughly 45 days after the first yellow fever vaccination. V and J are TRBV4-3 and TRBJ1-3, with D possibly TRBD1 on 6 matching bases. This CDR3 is CASSQVTGTYSGNTIYF. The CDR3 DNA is TGCGCCAGCAGCCAAGTCACCGGGACATACTCTGGAAACACCATATATTTT.